Presented here are 30 T cell receptor beta chains from one specimen sequenced in a study of human T cells and chemical hapten exposure. TCRdb re-called the RACE reads with MiXCR, one entry per CDR3 protein. The repertoire holds roughly 150,000 distinct CDR3 sequences, over 9.5% seen once, with around 1.4% in the top ten. Documented time point: patch test 2, 6 weeks after DPC sensitization. Treatment denoted: therapeutic diphenylcyclopropenone sensitization with weekly scalp DPC. The source material was whole blood, sampled in connection with sensitization to the hapten diphenylcyclopropenone (DPC). These receptors were collected from a woman between 45 and 60 years old with alopecia areata. Some clones in this sample may be carry-over from other donors' samples.

This clonotype came up a few times. This chain links TRBV12-3 or TRBV12-4 with TRBJ2-3; no clear D. This CDR3 comprises 14 residues. The ends were cut back, 5 bases at V and 2 bases at J, with 11 bases in the middle. Here the CDR3 reads CASSPIRFTDTQYF. In DNA, the CDR3 is TGTGCCAGCAGTCCCATCCGATTCACAGATACGCAGTATTTT.

This sequence joins TRBV29-1 and TRBJ2-7; 8 bases are a match to TRBD1. With V trimmed by 5 bases and J by 1 base, 4 bases remained unmatched. Germline V lookup: CDR1 SQVTM, CDR2 ANQGSEA. CDR3 length: 13 residues. Written as DNA, the CDR3 is TGCAGCGTTCAGGGGGCATTTTCCTACGAGCAGTACTTC. Translating it yields CSVQGAFSYEQYF.

The chain uses TRBV29-1 and TRBJ2-5, with TRBD1 identical over 9 bases. Trimming took 7 bases from V and 2 from J; bases not matched to a gene: 5. The CDR3 consists of 13 residues. Per the germline V gene, CDR1 is SQVTM and CDR2 is ANQGSEA. This CDR3 is CSGGGTGQETQYF. CDR3 nucleotides: TGCAGCGGTGGCGGGACAGGGCAAGAGACCCAGTACTTC.

This clonotype has a count of ten or more. This sequence joins TRBV4-3 and TRBJ2-5; TRBD2 is a possible D gene (6 bases). Germline CDR1 LGHNA, CDR2 YSLEER. This CDR3 spans 16 amino acids. Trimming removed 4 bases at V and 4 bases at J, with 19 bases between. Here the CDR3 reads CASSPRSSGLGETQYF. The DNA of the CDR3 is TGCGCCAGCAGCCCAAGGTCGAGCGGGCTAGGAGAGACCCAGTACTTC.

This clonotype was picked up one time. The CDR3 is CASSQDNTGGSPLHF. For the CDR3, the DNA is TGTGCCAGCAGCCAAGATAACACAGGGGGTTCACCCCTCCACTTT. This chain uses TRBV3-1 with TRBJ1-6; the match to TRBD1 covers 8 bases. The CDR3 contains 15 residues. Per germline, CDR1 LGHDT and CDR2 YNNKEL (reference sequence). Trimming cost V 0 bases and J 9 bases; bases outside gene matches: 4.

There are a few counts of this clonotype. The chain carries TRBV5-1 and TRBJ1-1; D unclear. The CDR3 has 14 residues. V lost 0 bases, J lost 8 bases, and 14 bases lay in between. Germline CDR1 is SGHRS and CDR2 is YFSETQ. CDR3 loop: CASSLGVEGGEAFF. The CDR3 DNA reads as TGCGCCAGCAGCTTGGGGGTCGAGGGCGGCGAAGCTTTCTTT. Drawing the rest from reference TRBV5-1 and TRBJ1-1, the complete variable domain is KAGVTQTPRYLIKTRGQQVTLSCSPISGHRSVSWYQQTPGQGLQFLFEYFSETQRNKGNFPGRFSGRQFSNSRSEMNVSTLELGDSALYLCASSLGVEGGEAFFGQGTRLTVV.

This clonotype was recorded a few times. V gene TRBV12-3 or TRBV12-4 combines with J gene TRBJ2-5; D may be TRBD2 (5 bases). CDR3 length equals 13 residues. V lost 5 bases and J 7 bases, leaving 14 bases between the germline ends. The CDR3, as DNA: TGTGCCAGCAGTCTGCGACAAGAGGGGACCCAGTACTTC. Translated, it gives CASSLRQEGTQYF.

This clonotype was seen ten or more times. The V call is TRBV12-3 or TRBV12-4, the J call TRBJ1-1, with 9 bases that match TRBD1. V was pared by 3 bases and J by 1 base, with 6 bases of the junction left unmatched. The CDR3 sequence is 16 residues long. The CDR3 region has the DNA TGTGCCAGCAGTTTCGGACAGGGGAGAGGGAACACTGAAGCTTTCTTT. The encoded protein is CASSFGQGRGNTEAFF.

This clonotype has more than one count but fewer than ten. The CDR3 reads CASSPIAGKSDTEAFF. In DNA form, the CDR3 reads TGTGCCAGCAGTCCCATCGCAGGGAAGAGTGACACTGAAGCTTTCTTT. This chain links TRBV27 with TRBJ1-1, with D possibly being TRBD1 (5 bases). Germline V CDR1 and CDR2: MNHEY, SMNVEV (reference sequence). This CDR3 has 16 residues. Trimming shortened V by 5 bases and J by 3 bases, and 19 bases separated the two germline ends.

This clonotype was counted ten times or more. The chain recombines TRBV28 with TRBJ2-7; 10 bases line up with TRBD1. Trimming at V came to 2 bases and at J to 1 base, leaving 8 bases not matched to a gene. The CDR3 runs 17 residues. Germline CDR1 reads MDHEN; CDR2 reads SYDVKM. The CDR3 coding sequence is TGTGCCAGCAGTTTACGGGGACAGGGGACGGGGTCCTACGAGCAGTACTTC. Translation: CASSLRGQGTGSYEQYF.

Only a few counts were recorded for this clonotype. The chain links TRBV7-9 to TRBJ1-2; 12 positions match TRBD1. CDR1 SEHNR and CDR2 FQNEAQ come from the germline V gene (reference sequence). Trimming at V came to 4 bases and at J to 6 bases, leaving 15 bases not matched to a gene. The CDR3 consists of 18 residues. This CDR3 is CASSSSRDRGLEPHGYTF. CDR3 DNA sequence: TGTGCCAGCAGCTCGTCCCGGGACAGGGGGCTAGAACCTCATGGCTACACCTTC.

The chain carries TRBV15 and TRBJ2-5; D is undetermined. Germline CDR1 and CDR2: LNHNV and YYDKDF (reference sequence). CDR3 length equals 15 residues. Trimming removed 0 bases from V and 2 bases from J, with 10 bases in between. The CDR3 here is CATSREQDAQETQYF. CDR3 bases: TGTGCCACCAGCAGAGAGCAGGATGCTCAAGAGACCCAGTACTTC. Combining the CDR3 with reference TRBV15 and TRBJ2-5 gives the whole variable domain DAMVIQNPRYQVTQFGKPVTLSCSQTLNHNVMYWYQQKSSQAPKLLFHYYDKDFNNEADTPDNFQSRRPNTSFCFLDIRSPGLGDTAMYLCATSREQDAQETQYFGPGTRLLVL.

This chain links TRBV5-3 with TRBJ2-3; tentative D call: TRBD1 (6 bases). TRBV5-3 is assigned to the ORF class and has an uncertain function. CDR3 length equals 16 residues. The V and J ends lost 4 bases and 2 bases respectively, with 17 bases between them. As DNA, the CDR3 is TGTGCCAGAAGCACCCAGGGGAAGCCGAACACAGATACGCAGTATTTT. This encodes CARSTQGKPNTDTQYF.

This clonotype was found many times. The V gene is TRBV29-1, the J gene TRBJ1-1; no clear D gene. Germline loops: CDR1 SQVTM, CDR2 ANQGSEA. Trimming pared 2 bases from V and 2 bases from J, leaving 9 bases between. There are 13 residues in the CDR3. The CDR3 DNA reads as TGCAGCGTTGAACCATCACCCAACACTGAAGCTTTCTTT. Amino acids: CSVEPSPNTEAFF.

The chain uses TRBV11-2 and TRBJ2-7; 9 nucleotides agree with TRBD1. V lost 1 base and J lost 6; bases outside the gene matches: 7. CDR1 is SGHAT, CDR2 FQNNGV, per germline. CDR3 size: 15 residues. The CDR3: CASSLVGTGSGEQYF. The CDR3 nucleotides are TGTGCCAGCAGCTTAGTAGGGACAGGGTCCGGCGAGCAGTACTTC.

The gene calls are TRBV6-5 and TRBJ2-5, with D perhaps matching TRBD1 or TRBD2 (5 bases each). This CDR3 has 17 residues. V was pared by 0 bases and J by 2 bases, with 16 bases between. In germline, CDR1 is MNHEY, CDR2 SVGAGI. The CDR3 protein is CASSYSRDRALQETQYF. The CDR3 DNA reads as TGTGCCAGCAGTTACTCACGGGACCGAGCCCTACAAGAGACCCAGTACTTC.

Many counts were recorded for this clonotype. The chain is built from TRBV9 and TRBJ2-3; 14 bases fit TRBD2. Germline V CDR1 and CDR2: SGDLS, YYNGEE. CDR3 length: 16 amino acids. Trimming removed 7 bases from V and 6 bases from J; junction bases left unmatched: 10. CDR3 sequence reads: CASALARTSGRDTQYF. The CDR3 region has the DNA TGTGCCAGCGCCCTAGCCCGGACTAGCGGGAGGGATACGCAGTATTTT.

In this sample, this clonotype turned up many times. The rearrangement uses TRBV5-5 and TRBJ1-4; D is possibly TRBD1 (6 bases). Per germline, CDR1 SGHKS and CDR2 YYEKEE (reference sequence). This CDR3 has 13 amino acids. Trimming removed 4 bases from V and 8 bases from J, with 12 bases in between. CDR3 amino acids: CASSIQGGEKLFF. The CDR3 DNA follows: TGTGCCAGCAGCATACAGGGAGGCGAAAAACTGTTTTTT.

This clonotype has a handful of counts. The J gene is TRBJ2-1, the V gene TRBV5-1; a weak D match, TRBD2 (11 bases). The V gene lost 4 bases and the J gene lost 6 bases, with 23 bases spanning the gap. The CDR3 has 17 amino acids. The germline V gene has CDR1 SGHRS and CDR2 YFSETQ. Here the CDR3 DNA reads TGCGCCAGCAGCCGGACAGGGGGACTAGCGGAGACCAATGAGCAGTTCTTC. Translation: CASSRTGGLAETNEQFF. The whole variable domain, filled in from reference TRBV5-1 and TRBJ2-1, reads KAGVTQTPRYLIKTRGQQVTLSCSPISGHRSVSWYQQTPGQGLQFLFEYFSETQRNKGNFPGRFSGRQFSNSRSEMNVSTLELGDSALYLCASSRTGGLAETNEQFFGPGTRLTVL.

This clonotype was counted ten times or more. J is TRBJ2-2 and V is TRBV7-2; D is possibly TRBD1 (7 bases). The V and J ends lost 3 bases and 6 bases respectively, with 14 bases between them. This CDR3 spans 15 amino acids. Germline values: CDR1 SGHTA, CDR2 FQGNSA. The CDR3 DNA sequence: TGTGCCAGCAGCTTGACAGGGACGGGGGCCGGGGAGCTGTTTTTT. Translation: CASSLTGTGAGELFF.

The chain links TRBV29-1 to TRBJ2-1, with D perhaps being TRBD1 or TRBD2 (6 bases each). V dropped 0 bases and J dropped 11 bases, with 17 bases sitting between them. Germline CDR1 is SQVTM and CDR2 is ANQGSEA. The CDR3 has 14 residues. The CDR3 protein is CSVEDPEGVRKQFF. The CDR3 DNA reads as TGCAGCGTTGAAGATCCGGAGGGGGTTAGGAAGCAGTTCTTC.

In DNA, the CDR3 is TGTGCCAGTAGTATAGCTAGCGGGAGACGGAACACAGATACGCAGTATTTT. Translation gives CASSIASGRRNTDTQYF. The chain is built from TRBV19 and TRBJ2-3; 10 nucleotides align to TRBD2. This CDR3 contains 17 residues. V shed 1 base and J 2 bases; nucleotides not matched to a gene: 6. Germline CDR1 is LNHDA and CDR2 is SQIVND (reference sequence).

The chain employs TRBV7-2 and TRBJ2-3; no clear D gene. With 3 bases removed from V and 0 bases from J, the gap between germline ends came to 10 bases. The CDR3 covers 15 residues. Germline CDR1 is SGHTA and CDR2 is FQGNSA. This CDR3 is CASSLAGPSTDTQYF. Written as DNA, the CDR3 is TGTGCCAGCAGCTTGGCAGGCCCTAGCACAGATACGCAGTATTTT.

The chain uses TRBV5-1 and TRBJ2-7; D ambiguous. This CDR3 region has 14 residues. The germline gives CDR1 SGHRS, CDR2 YFSETQ. V was clipped by 1 base and J by 2 bases, with 10 bases between them. The CDR3 nucleotides are TGCGCCAGCAGCTTGAAGGCGGCGACCTACGAGCAGTACTTC. This codes for CASSLKAATYEQYF.

The V and J genes are TRBV6-5 and TRBJ2-2, with 7 nucleotides matching TRBD1. Per germline, CDR1 MNHEY and CDR2 SVGAGI. The CDR3 runs to 14 residues. J was trimmed by 3 bases and V by 7 bases; bases with no gene match: 5. The CDR3 protein is CASTRDRDTGELFF. As DNA, the CDR3 is TGTGCCAGCACCCGGGACAGAGACACCGGGGAGCTGTTTTTT.

The genes are TRBV7-8 and TRBJ2-2, with 14 positions matching TRBD2. V trimming: 5 bases; J trimming: 4 bases; junction bases outside the gene matches: 18. The CDR3 covers 21 residues. Germline V gene lookup returns CDR1 SGHVS and CDR2 FQNEAQ. The CDR3 coding sequence is TGTGCCAGCAGCCCTGGCCTCAGCGGGACTAGCGGGAGCGTGGGCACCGGGGAGCTGTTTTTT. It is translated as CASSPGLSGTSGSVGTGELFF.

This clonotype turned up a few times. The chain joins TRBV20-1 to TRBJ1-1; possible D gene TRBD1, 5 bases. CDR3 length: 16 amino acids. Per the germline V gene, CDR1 is DFQATT and CDR2 is SNEGSKA (reference sequence). V dropped 1 base and J dropped 4 bases, with 19 bases sitting between them. CDR3: CSARVSGGVYRTEAFF. The CDR3, as DNA: TGCAGTGCTAGAGTGTCCGGGGGAGTATACCGCACTGAAGCTTTCTTT.

The V gene is TRBV7-8, the J gene TRBJ2-7; TRBD2 matches at 15 bases. This CDR3 is built from 19 residues. J gave up 0 bases and V 4 bases, and 10 bases lay outside the gene matches. The germline CDR1 and CDR2 sequences are SGHVS and FQNEAQ. The CDR3 protein is CASSSLGLAGGLSSYEQYF. CDR3 in DNA: TGTGCCAGCAGCTCCCTGGGACTAGCGGGGGGATTGTCCTCCTACGAGCAGTACTTC.

This clonotype was seen at least ten times. The chain combines TRBV20-1 with TRBJ2-7, with 8 bases matching TRBD2. The CDR3 covers 12 residues. J lost 6 bases, V lost 2 bases, and 3 bases had no gene match. Germline lookup yields CDR1 DFQATT and CDR2 SNEGSKA (reference sequence). CDR3 residues: CSARRLASEQYF. The CDR3 nucleotides are TGCAGTGCTAGAAGACTAGCGAGCGAGCAGTACTTC.

This clonotype appeared a few times. The chain recombines TRBV6-2 or TRBV6-3 with TRBJ1-1, with D hard to call. This CDR3 spans 15 amino acids. CDR1 and CDR2 from the germline V gene are MNHEY and SVGEGT. V lost 4 bases and J lost 0, with 12 bases in between. This chain's CDR3 is CASSSPGRLNTEAFF. The CDR3 DNA follows: TGTGCCAGCAGTTCCCCCGGACGGCTGAACACTGAAGCTTTCTTT.